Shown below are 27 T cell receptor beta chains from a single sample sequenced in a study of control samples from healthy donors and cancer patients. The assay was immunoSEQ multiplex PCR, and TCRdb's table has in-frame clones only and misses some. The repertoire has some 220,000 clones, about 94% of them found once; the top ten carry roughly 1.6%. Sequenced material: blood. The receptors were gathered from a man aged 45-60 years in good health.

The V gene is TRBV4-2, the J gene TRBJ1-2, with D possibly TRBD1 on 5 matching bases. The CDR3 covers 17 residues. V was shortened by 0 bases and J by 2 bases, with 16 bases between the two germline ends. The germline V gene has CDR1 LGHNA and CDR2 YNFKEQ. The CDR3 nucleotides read TGTGCCAGCAGCCAAGATATTTCAGGGAATGGGAACTATGGCTACACCTTC. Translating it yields CASSQDISGNGNYGYTF.

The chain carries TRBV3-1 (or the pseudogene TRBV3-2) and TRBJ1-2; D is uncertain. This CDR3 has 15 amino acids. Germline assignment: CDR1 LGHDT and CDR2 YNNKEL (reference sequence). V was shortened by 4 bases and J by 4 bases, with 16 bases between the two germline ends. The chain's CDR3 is CASSPLRALIYGYTF. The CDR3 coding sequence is TGTGCCAGCAGCCCCCTCCGAGCTCTCATCTATGGCTACACCTTC.

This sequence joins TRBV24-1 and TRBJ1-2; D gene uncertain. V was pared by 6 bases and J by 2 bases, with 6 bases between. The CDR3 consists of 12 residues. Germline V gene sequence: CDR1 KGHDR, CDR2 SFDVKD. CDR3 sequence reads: CATSPGNYGYTF. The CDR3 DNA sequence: TGTGCCACCAGTCCGGGGAACTATGGCTACACCTTC.

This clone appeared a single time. CDR3 sequence: CASSVGTWPSPGSYEQYV. CDR3 DNA sequence: TGTGCCAGCAGCGTAGGGACATGGCCTAGTCCTGGATCCTACGAGCAGTACGTC. This chain connects TRBV5-6 to TRBJ2-7, with D perhaps matching TRBD1 (6 bases). CDR3 length: 18 amino acids. Germline V lookup: CDR1 SGHDT, CDR2 YYEEEE. With 4 bases removed from V and 1 base from J, the gap between germline ends came to 24 bases.

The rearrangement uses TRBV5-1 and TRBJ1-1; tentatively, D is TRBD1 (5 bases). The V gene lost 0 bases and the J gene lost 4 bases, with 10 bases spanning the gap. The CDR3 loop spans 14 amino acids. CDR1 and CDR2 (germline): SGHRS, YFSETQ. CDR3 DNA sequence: TGCGCCAGCAGCTTGGGCGGGGCCATCACTGAAGCTTTCTTT. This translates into CASSLGGAITEAFF.

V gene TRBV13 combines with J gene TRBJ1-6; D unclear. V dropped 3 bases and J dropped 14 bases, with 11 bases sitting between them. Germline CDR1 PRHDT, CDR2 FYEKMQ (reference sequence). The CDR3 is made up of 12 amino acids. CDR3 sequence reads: CASSFGPGALHF. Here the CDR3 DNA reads TGTGCCAGCAGCTTTGGCCCCGGCGCCCTCCACTTT.

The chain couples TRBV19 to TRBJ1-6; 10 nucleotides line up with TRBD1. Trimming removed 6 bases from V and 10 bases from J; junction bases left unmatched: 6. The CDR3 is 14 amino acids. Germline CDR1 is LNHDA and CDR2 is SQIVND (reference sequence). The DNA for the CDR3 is TGTGCCAGTAGCCTGACAGGGGGCGACTCACCCCTCCACTTT. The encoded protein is CASSLTGGDSPLHF.

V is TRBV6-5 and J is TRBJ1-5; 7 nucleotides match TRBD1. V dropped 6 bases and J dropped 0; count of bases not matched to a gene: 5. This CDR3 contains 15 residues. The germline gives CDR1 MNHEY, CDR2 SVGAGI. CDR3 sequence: CASRSDRNSNQPQHF. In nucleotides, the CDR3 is TGTGCCAGCAGATCGGACAGGAATAGCAATCAGCCCCAGCATTTT.

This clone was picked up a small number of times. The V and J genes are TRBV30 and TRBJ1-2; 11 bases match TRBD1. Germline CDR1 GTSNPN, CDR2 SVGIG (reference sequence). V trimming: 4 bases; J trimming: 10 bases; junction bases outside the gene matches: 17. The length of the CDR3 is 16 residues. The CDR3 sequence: CAWTRGWGDRGFTYTF. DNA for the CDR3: TGTGCCTGGACTCGTGGATGGGGGGACAGGGGGTTTACCTACACCTTC.

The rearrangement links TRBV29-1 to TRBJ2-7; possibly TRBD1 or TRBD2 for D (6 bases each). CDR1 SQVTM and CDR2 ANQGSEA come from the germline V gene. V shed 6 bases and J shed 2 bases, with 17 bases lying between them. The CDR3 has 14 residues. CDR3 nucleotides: TGCAGCGTGGGGGGCGGGGCAGCACCCTACGAGCAGTACTTC. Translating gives CSVGGGAAPYEQYF.

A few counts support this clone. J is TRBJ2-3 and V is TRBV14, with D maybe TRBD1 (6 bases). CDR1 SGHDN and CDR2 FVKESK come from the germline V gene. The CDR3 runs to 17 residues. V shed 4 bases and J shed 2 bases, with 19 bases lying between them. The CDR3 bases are TGTGCCAGCAGCCTATACCCTGGGACATTAGCCACAGATACGCAGTATTTT. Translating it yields CASSLYPGTLATDTQYF.

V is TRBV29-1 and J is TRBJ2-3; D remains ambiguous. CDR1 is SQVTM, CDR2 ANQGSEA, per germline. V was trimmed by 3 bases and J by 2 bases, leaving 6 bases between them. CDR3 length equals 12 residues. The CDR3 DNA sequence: TGCAGCGTTGATTCAACCACAGATACGCAGTATTTT. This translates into CSVDSTTDTQYF.

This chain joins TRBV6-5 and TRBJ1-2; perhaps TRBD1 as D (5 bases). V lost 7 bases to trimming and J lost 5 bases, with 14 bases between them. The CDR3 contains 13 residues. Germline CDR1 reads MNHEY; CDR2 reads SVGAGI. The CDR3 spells CASTVAGHYGYTF. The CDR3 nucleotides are TGTGCCAGCACCGTGGCAGGGCATTATGGCTACACCTTC.

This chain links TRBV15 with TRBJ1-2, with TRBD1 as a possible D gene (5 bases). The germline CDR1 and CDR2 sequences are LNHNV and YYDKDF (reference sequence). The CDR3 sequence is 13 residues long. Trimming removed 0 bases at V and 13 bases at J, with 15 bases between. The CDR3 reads CATSRDLPRDSTF. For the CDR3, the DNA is TGTGCCACCAGCAGAGATTTGCCAAGGGACTCCACCTTC.

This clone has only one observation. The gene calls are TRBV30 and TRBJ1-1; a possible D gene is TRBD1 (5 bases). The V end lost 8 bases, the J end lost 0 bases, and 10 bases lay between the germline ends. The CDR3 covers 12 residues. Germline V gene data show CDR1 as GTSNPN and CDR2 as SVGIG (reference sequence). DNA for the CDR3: TGTGCCAACGGACAAATGAACACTGAAGCTTTCTTT. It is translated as CANGQMNTEAFF. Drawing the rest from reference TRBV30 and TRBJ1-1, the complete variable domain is SQTIHQWPATLVQPVGSPLSLECTVEGTSNPNLYWYRQAAGRGLQLLFYSVGIGQISSEVPQNLSASRPQDRQFILSSKKLLLSDSGFYLCANGQMNTEAFFGQGTRLTVV.

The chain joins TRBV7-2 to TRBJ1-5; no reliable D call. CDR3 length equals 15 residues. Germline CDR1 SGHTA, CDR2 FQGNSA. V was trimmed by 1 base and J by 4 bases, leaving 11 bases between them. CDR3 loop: CASSLGDLGNQPQHF. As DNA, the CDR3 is TGTGCCAGCAGCTTAGGCGATTTGGGGAATCAGCCCCAGCATTTT. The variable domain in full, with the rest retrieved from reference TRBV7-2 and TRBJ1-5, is GAGVSQSPSNKVTEKGKDVELRCDPISGHTALYWYRQSLGQGLEFLIYFQGNSAPDKSGLPSDRFSAERTGGSVSTLTIQRTQQEDSAVYLCASSLGDLGNQPQHFGDGTRLSIL.

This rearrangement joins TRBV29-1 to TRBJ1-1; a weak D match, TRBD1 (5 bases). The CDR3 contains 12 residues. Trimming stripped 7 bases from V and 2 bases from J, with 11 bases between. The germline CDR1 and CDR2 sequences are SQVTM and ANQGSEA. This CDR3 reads CSGLTENTEAFF. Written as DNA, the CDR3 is TGCAGCGGGTTGACAGAAAACACTGAAGCTTTCTTT.

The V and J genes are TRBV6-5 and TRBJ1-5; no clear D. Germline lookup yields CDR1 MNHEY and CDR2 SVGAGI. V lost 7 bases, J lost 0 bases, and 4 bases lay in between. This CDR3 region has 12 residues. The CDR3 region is CASIGSNQPQHF. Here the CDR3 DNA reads TGTGCCAGCATAGGTAGCAATCAGCCCCAGCATTTT.

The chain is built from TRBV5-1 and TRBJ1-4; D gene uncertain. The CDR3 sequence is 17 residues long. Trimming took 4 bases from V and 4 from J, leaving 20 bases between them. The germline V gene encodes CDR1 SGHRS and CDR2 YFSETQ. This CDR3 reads CASSAQPIPGDNEKLFF. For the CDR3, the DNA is TGCGCCAGCAGCGCCCAACCCATCCCGGGAGATAATGAAAAACTGTTTTTT.

CDR3 amino acids: CATSREWDPDTQYF. The CDR3 DNA reads as TGTGCCACCAGCAGAGAATGGGACCCAGATACGCAGTATTTT. V and J are TRBV15 and TRBJ2-3; D is perhaps TRBD1 or TRBD2 (5 bases each). CDR1 is LNHNV and CDR2 is YYDKDF in the germline V gene (reference sequence). This CDR3 region has 14 residues. The V and J ends lost 0 bases and 4 bases respectively, with 8 bases between them.

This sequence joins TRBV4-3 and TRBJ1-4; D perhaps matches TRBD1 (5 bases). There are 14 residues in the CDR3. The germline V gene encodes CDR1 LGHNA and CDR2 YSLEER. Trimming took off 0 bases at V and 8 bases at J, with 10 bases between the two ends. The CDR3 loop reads CASSQDRVSEKLFF. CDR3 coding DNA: TGCGCCAGCAGCCAAGACAGGGTGAGCGAAAAACTGTTTTTT.

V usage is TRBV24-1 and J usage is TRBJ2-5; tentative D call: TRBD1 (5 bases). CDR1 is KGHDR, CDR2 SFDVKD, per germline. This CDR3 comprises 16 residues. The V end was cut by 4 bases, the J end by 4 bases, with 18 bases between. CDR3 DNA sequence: TGTGCCACCAGTGACCCTTCGTCCCTTGGGGCAGAGACCCAGTACTTC. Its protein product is CATSDPSSLGAETQYF.

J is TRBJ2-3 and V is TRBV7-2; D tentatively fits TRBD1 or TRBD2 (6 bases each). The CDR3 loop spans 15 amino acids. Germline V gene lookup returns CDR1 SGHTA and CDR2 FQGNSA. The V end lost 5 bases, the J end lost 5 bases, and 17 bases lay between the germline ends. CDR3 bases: TGTGCCAGCAGCGGAGGGGGTCTTGGTGGAGATACGCAGTATTTT. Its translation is CASSGGGLGGDTQYF.

The CDR3 spells CASSPTTGNEKLFF. The CDR3, as DNA: TGTGCCAGCTCACCCACGACAGGAAATGAAAAACTGTTTTTT. The V call is TRBV18, the J call TRBJ1-4; D perhaps matches TRBD1 (6 bases). Trimming shortened V by 3 bases and J by 5 bases, and 10 bases separated the two germline ends. In germline, CDR1 is KGHSH, CDR2 LQKENI. CDR3 length: 14 amino acids.

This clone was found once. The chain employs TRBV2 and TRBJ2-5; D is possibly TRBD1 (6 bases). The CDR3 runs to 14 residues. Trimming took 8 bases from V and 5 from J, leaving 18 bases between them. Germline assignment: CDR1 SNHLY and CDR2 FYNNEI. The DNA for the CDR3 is TGTGCCAGCGGGGGCCAGGGCGGTAGGGAGACCCAGTACTTC. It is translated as CASGGQGGRETQYF. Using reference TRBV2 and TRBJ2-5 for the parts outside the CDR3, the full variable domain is EPEVTQTPSHQVTQMGQEVILRCVPISNHLYFYWYRQILGQKVEFLVSFYNNEISEKSEIFDDQFSVERPDGSNFTLKIRSTKLEDSAMYFCASGGQGGRETQYFGPGTRLLVL.

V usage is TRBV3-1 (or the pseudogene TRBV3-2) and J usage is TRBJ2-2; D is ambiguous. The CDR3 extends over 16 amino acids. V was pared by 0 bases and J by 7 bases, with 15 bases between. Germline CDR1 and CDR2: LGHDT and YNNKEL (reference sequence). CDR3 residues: CASSQDIRQSRGELFF. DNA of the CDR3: TGTGCCAGCAGCCAAGATATAAGGCAGTCCCGCGGGGAGCTGTTTTTT.

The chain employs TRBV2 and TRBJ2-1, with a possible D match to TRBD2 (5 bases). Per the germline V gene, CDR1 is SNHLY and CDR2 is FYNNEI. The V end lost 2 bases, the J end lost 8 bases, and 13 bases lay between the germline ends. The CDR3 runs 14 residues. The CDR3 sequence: CASSELVGGDEQFF. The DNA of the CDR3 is TGTGCCAGCAGTGAATTAGTAGGAGGCGATGAGCAGTTCTTC.